This is a list of T cell receptor beta chains from one sample in a study of T-cell reconstitution after alpha-beta-depleted transplantation in children. MiXCR was run by TCRdb on the PCR reads, yielding one entry per CDR3 protein. This table has approximately 230,000 distinct CDR3 sequences, roughly a quarter appearing once. Here the sequenced sample was PBMCs, mostly from graft donor cells, taken 360 days after TCRalphabeta/CD19-depleted stem cell transplant. The receptors come from a female patient between 2 and 15 years old who had a stem cell transplant for congenital amegakaryocytic thrombocytopenia, so the T cells may come from the graft donor. The CDR3 runs from the conserved cysteine through the conserved F or W. Fields, in order: V gene, clone size, D gene, J gene, CDR3 DNA, CDR3 protein. The D gene is left open where the match is weak. Clone sizes are given selectively: once, few, many, or a class where the clone is expanded.

V gene: TRBV12-3/TRBV12-4; clone size: few; D gene: TRBD1; J gene: TRBJ2-1; CDR3 DNA: TGTGCCAGCAGTTTTAGCCCGGGACAGGGTGGTGGTAAGCAGTTCTTC; CDR3 protein: CASSFSPGQGGGKQFF
V gene: TRBV4-3; clone size: NA; D gene: NA; J gene: TRBJ2-7; CDR3 DNA: TGCGCCAGCAGCCAAGGAGTGGACTACGAGCAGTACTTC; CDR3 protein: CASSQGVDYEQYF
V gene: TRBV12-3/TRBV12-4; clone size: NA; D gene: TRBD1; J gene: TRBJ1-1; CDR3 DNA: TGTGCCAGCAATGACCCGGGACAGGGGGCGGACTACACATGGGCTGAAGCTTTCTTT; CDR3 protein: CASNDPGQGADYTWAEAFF
V gene: TRBV7-7; clone size: few; D gene: TRBD2; J gene: TRBJ2-1; CDR3 DNA: TGTGCCAGCAGCTTAGACCCTGGACTAGCGGGTGAGCAGTTCTTC; CDR3 protein: CASSLDPGLAGEQFF
V gene: TRBV23-1; clone size: NA; D gene: NA; J gene: TRBJ2-7; CDR3 DNA: TGCGCCAGCAGCAGGGTACTCGGGTACGAGCAGTACTTC; CDR3 protein: CASSRVLGYEQYF
V gene: TRBV12-3/TRBV12-4; clone size: few; D gene: TRBD2; J gene: TRBJ2-1; CDR3 DNA: TGTGCCAGCAGCAGAACGAGTTTGACTAGCGGGGGCTACAATGAGCAGTTCTTC; CDR3 protein: CASSRTSLTSGGYNEQFF
V gene: TRBV6-2/TRBV6-3; clone size: few; D gene: TRBD2; J gene: TRBJ2-1; CDR3 DNA: TGTGCCAGCAGTCACGGGGGGACCCACAATGAGCAGTTCTTC; CDR3 protein: CASSHGGTHNEQFF
V gene: TRBV3-1; clone size: few; D gene: TRBD1; J gene: TRBJ1-4; CDR3 DNA: TGTGCCAGCAGCCAAGAAGGACAGGGCGTAAATGAAAAACTGTTTTTT; CDR3 protein: CASSQEGQGVNEKLFF
V gene: TRBV3-1; clone size: NA; D gene: TRBD1; J gene: TRBJ1-2; CDR3 DNA: TGTGCCAGCAGCCGGGACAGCCCCTCGGGCTACACCTTC; CDR3 protein: CASSRDSPSGYTF
V gene: TRBV4-1; clone size: NA; D gene: TRBD1; J gene: TRBJ1-4; CDR3 DNA: TGCGCCAGCAGCCAAGTTCTCACAGGGGATAGTGAAAAACTGTTTTTT; CDR3 protein: CASSQVLTGDSEKLFF
V gene: TRBV10-2; clone size: NA; D gene: TRBD2; J gene: TRBJ2-1; CDR3 DNA: TGCGCCACCTACGGGGGGACCACCTACAATGAGCAGTTCTTC; CDR3 protein: CATYGGTTYNEQFF
V gene: TRBV20-1; clone size: few; D gene: NA; J gene: TRBJ2-7; CDR3 DNA: TGCAGTGCTCGGACTCCGGACTTCTCCTACGAGCAGTACTTC; CDR3 protein: CSARTPDFSYEQYF
V gene: TRBV10-3; clone size: NA; D gene: TRBD1; J gene: TRBJ1-3; CDR3 DNA: TGTGCCATCAGTGAGTCGGGGACAGGGTTGAGCTCTGGAAACACCATATATTTT; CDR3 protein: CAISESGTGLSSGNTIYF
V gene: TRBV24-1; clone size: few; D gene: TRBD2; J gene: TRBJ2-1; CDR3 DNA: TGTGCCACCAGTGATCTTAGCGGGGGGGCCTACAATGAGCAGTTCTTC; CDR3 protein: CATSDLSGGAYNEQFF
V gene: TRBV7-2; clone size: few; D gene: TRBD1; J gene: TRBJ1-3; CDR3 DNA: TGTGCCAGCAGCATAGACAGGGGGGCTGGAAACACCATATATTTT; CDR3 protein: CASSIDRGAGNTIYF
V gene: TRBV12-3/TRBV12-4; clone size: NA; D gene: NA; J gene: TRBJ2-1; CDR3 DNA: TGTGCCAGCAGTTTAGGGTTGTGGGCTGGACTACCCGACAATGAGCAGTTCTTC; CDR3 protein: CASSLGLWAGLPDNEQFF
V gene: TRBV5-1; clone size: NA; D gene: NA; J gene: TRBJ1-4; CDR3 DNA: TGCGCCAGCCGGAGGACCGGCGATAATGAAAAACTGTTTTTT; CDR3 protein: CASRRTGDNEKLFF